This record concerns one T cell receptor beta chain sequence. This CDR3 comprises 12 residues. CDR1 is MNHEY and CDR2 is SMNVEV in the germline V gene (reference sequence). This sample is drawn from a study of cytomegalovirus exposure and HLA in healthy donors. Use of 60 Vbeta and 13 Jbeta primers characterized the PCR. The table came from immunoSEQ multiplex PCR; TCRdb's copy has only in-frame clones and leaves some out. The repertoire holds some 97,000 clones, with approximately 81% as singletons. V and J are TRBV27 and TRBJ2-3, with D maybe TRBD2 (6 bases). The TCR sequence derives from a female donor in good health and CMV-seropositive. Sequenced material: PBMCs. CDR3 coding DNA: TGTTCCCGACTGGAGGGCCCGGATACGCAGTATTTT. As protein: CSRLEGPDTQYF.